The sequence of this T cell receptor beta chain was determined in a study of T cell responses to AZD1222 COVID-19 vaccine. Study results and limitations: Spike-specific TCR breadth and depth were elevated following two AZD1222 doses. The donor group comprised mostly white British people and more females; the analysis possibly underestimated clonal diversity. Repertoire collection took place solely once the T cell response had peaked.

Clones were sequenced by immunoSEQ multiplex PCR, and TCRdb holds only the in-frame ones, with some missing. The sample lists 150,000 or so clones, just over 90% seen once, with about 3% in the top ten. For this clone: Its antigen is not identified.

The CDR3 contains 15 residues. The trim removed 5 bases at V and 7 bases at J, leaving 9 bases unmatched. The V gene's germline CDR1 is SNHLY and CDR2 FYNNEI. This receptor was obtained from an adult in good health. This chain connects TRBV2 to TRBJ2-1, with 9 bases identical to TRBD2. The starting material was peripheral blood, obtained on day 0 of AZD1222 vaccination. CDR3 DNA: TGTGCCAGCAGTAGGGGGAGCGGGAGGAATAATGAGCAGTTCTTC. Encoded protein: CASSRGSGRNNEQFF.